The entry below describes one TCR beta chain. The target antigen is unknown. The entry originates in a study of cytomegalovirus exposure and HLA in healthy donors. Study-level information: The 120 or so validation repertoires and the approximately 630 first-cohort repertoires shared a platform, a later analysis reported.

Broader study findings: Reports showed the classifier diagnosing cytomegalovirus status with high specificity and sensitivity. The study designated about 180 TCR beta chains cytomegalovirus-associated. Many donors shared some public TCRs, even though most TCR sequences were rare.

Germline V lookup: CDR1 SGHTA, CDR2 FQGTGA. The V and J ends lost 5 bases and 4 bases respectively, with 11 bases between them. CDR3 length: 14 residues. Data came from immunoSEQ multiplex PCR; TCRdb stores just in-frame clones and leaves some out. In the table there are roughly 98,000 clones, roughly nine tenths of which are singletons. This chain joins TRBV7-3 and TRBJ2-2; weak D call: TRBD2 (7 bases). The sequencing sample was made of PBMCs. The TCR was taken from a man aged 18 to 29 in good health and CMV-seropositive. DNA of the CDR3: TGTGCCAGCAGCATAGGGGGGGTCACCGGGGAGCTGTTTTTT. Encoded protein: CASSIGGVTGELFF.